This T cell receptor (beta chain) was observed in a study of cytomegalovirus exposure and HLA in healthy donors. The PCR made use of 60 Vbeta and 13 Jbeta primers. Some clones are missing from TCRdb's copy, which holds only in-frame ones; the method was immunoSEQ multiplex PCR. Of under 200,000 clones in the sample, 80% are singletons; the top ten hold approximately 1.3%. Trimming took 5 bases from V and 2 from J, leaving 16 bases between them. The V gene's germline CDR1 is SEHNR and CDR2 FQNEAQ (reference sequence). The CDR3 loop spans 16 amino acids. The V gene is TRBV7-9, the J gene TRBJ1-5; D perhaps matches TRBD1 (5 bases). The receptor was isolated from a man aged 30 to 39 in good health and CMV-seronegative. The sequenced sample consisted of PBMCs. The CDR3 sequence: CASSPGQGTGNQPQHF. CDR3 sequence (DNA): TGTGCCAGCAGCCCAGGCCAGGGAACGGGCAATCAGCCCCAGCATTTT.